This entry lists 19 T cell receptor beta chains sequenced from one sample in a study of T-cell reconstitution after alpha-beta-depleted transplantation in children. Construction of the TCRbeta library involved unique molecular identifiers. TCRdb recomputed calls from the PCR reads with MiXCR, one row per CDR3 protein. This table holds about 470,000 distinct CDR3 sequences, around 46% found once. Specimen: PBMCs, collected before TCRalphabeta/CD19-depleted stem cell transplant. The receptor set was obtained from a girl aged 2-10 years with aplastic anemia, due to receive a stem cell transplant.

The chain combines TRBV5-1 with TRBJ1-3; D gene unclear. The germline V and J ends were trimmed by 4 bases and 0 bases, with 11 bases remaining between them. Germline lookup yields CDR1 SGHRS and CDR2 YFSETQ. The CDR3 runs to 15 residues. The CDR3 bases are TGCGCCAGCAGCAGCGACGGTGGCTCTGGAAACACCATATATTTT. It yields the protein CASSSDGGSGNTIYF.

This chain's CDR3 is CASSQEGSAGYNEQFF. CDR3 DNA: TGTGCCAGCTCCCAGGAGGGGTCGGCGGGCTACAATGAGCAGTTCTTC. The chain couples TRBV18 to TRBJ2-1, with D possibly being TRBD2 (6 bases). The CDR3 has 16 residues. The germline V gene has CDR1 KGHSH and CDR2 LQKENI. The V and J ends lost 6 bases and 3 bases respectively, with 18 bases between them.

The V gene is TRBV19, the J gene TRBJ1-1, with TRBD1 identical over 11 bases. After removal of 4 bases from V and 6 bases from J, the junction contained 7 bases not matched to a gene. In germline, CDR1 is LNHDA, CDR2 SQIVND (reference sequence). The CDR3 spans 15 residues. CDR3 nucleotide sequence: TGTGCCAGTAGTACACTGCCGGGACAGGGGGCTGAAGCTTTCTTT. It yields the protein CASSTLPGQGAEAFF.

The V call is TRBV5-5, the J call TRBJ1-5; 7 nucleotides line up with TRBD1. This CDR3 region has 12 residues. Germline assignment: CDR1 SGHKS and CDR2 YYEKEE (reference sequence). The J segment lost 15 bases and the V segment lost 0 bases, leaving 6 bases of the junction unmatched. The CDR3 is CASSLGVAGGHF. For the CDR3, the DNA is TGTGCCAGCAGCTTGGGAGTGGCAGGGGGGCATTTT.

This clonotype was recorded once. The V and J genes are TRBV10-1 and TRBJ2-5; D ambiguous. Germline CDR1 WNHNN, CDR2 SYGVQD (reference sequence). The V end lost 0 bases, the J end lost 1 base, and 9 bases lay between the germline ends. This CDR3 region has 15 residues. Written as DNA, the CDR3 is TGCGCCAGCAGTGAGTCGAGAGGTTCCCAAGAGACCCAGTACTTC. Translation gives CASSESRGSQETQYF.

This chain connects TRBV11-1 to TRBJ2-1; perhaps TRBD2 as D (5 bases). From germline, CDR1 is SGHAT and CDR2 FQDESV (reference sequence). CDR3 size: 14 residues. V was cut by 3 bases and J by 1 base, with 7 bases left in between. DNA for the CDR3: TGTGCCAGCAGCTTCAAGCGGTCCTACAATGAGCAGTTCTTC. Its translation: CASSFKRSYNEQFF.

This clonotype was counted many times. V usage is TRBV15 and J usage is TRBJ2-1; TRBD2 matches 14 bases. The CDR3 extends over 19 amino acids. Looked up from germline, CDR1 is LNHNV and CDR2 is YYDKDF (reference sequence). After removal of 4 bases from V and 4 bases from J, the junction contained 12 bases not matched to a gene. CDR3 sequence reads: CATSTTGLAGAGSYNEQFF. CDR3 bases: TGTGCCACCAGCACCACGGGACTAGCGGGAGCGGGATCGTACAATGAGCAGTTCTTC.

This clonotype has a handful of counts. This chain uses TRBV7-2 with TRBJ2-3; 11 nucleotides match TRBD2. Germline CDR1 and CDR2: SGHTA and FQGNSA. After removal of 0 bases from V and 4 bases from J, the junction contained 3 bases not matched to a gene. The CDR3 sequence is 16 residues long. The CDR3 DNA sequence: TGTGCCAGCAGCTTAGCTCCTAGCGGGAGGCCAGATACGCAGTATTTT. Its translation is CASSLAPSGRPDTQYF. Full variable domain (remainder filled in from reference TRBV7-2 and TRBJ2-3): GAGVSQSPSNKVTEKGKDVELRCDPISGHTALYWYRQSLGQGLEFLIYFQGNSAPDKSGLPSDRFSAERTGGSVSTLTIQRTQQEDSAVYLCASSLAPSGRPDTQYFGPGTRLTVL.

The rearrangement links TRBV29-1 to TRBJ2-7; a possible D gene is TRBD2 (6 bases). V lost 6 bases to trimming and J lost 3 bases, with 18 bases between them. The germline V gene encodes CDR1 SQVTM and CDR2 ANQGSEA. The CDR3 runs to 14 residues. The CDR3 DNA is TGCAGCGTACCAAACCGACTAGGGGACTACGAGCAGTACTTC. Its translation: CSVPNRLGDYEQYF.

This chain uses TRBV3-1 with TRBJ2-7; D is ambiguous. CDR3 length: 15 amino acids. Germline V gene sequence: CDR1 LGHDT, CDR2 YNNKEL (reference sequence). The V and J ends lost 0 bases and 2 bases respectively, with 11 bases between them. CDR3 coding DNA: TGTGCCAGCAGCCAAGATATTGGCCAGACCTACGAGCAGTACTTC. This encodes CASSQDIGQTYEQYF.

V gene TRBV4-3 combines with J gene TRBJ2-1; 9 bases agree with TRBD2. The CDR3 totals 17 residues. The ends lost 1 base at V and 6 bases at J; junction bases unmatched: 10. The germline V gene encodes CDR1 LGHNA and CDR2 YSLEER. The CDR3 sequence is CASSQGVLLAGSNEQFF. The CDR3 DNA reads as TGCGCCAGCAGCCAAGGGGTCCTCCTAGCGGGATCCAATGAGCAGTTCTTC.

In its sample, this clonotype was seen a few times. The rearrangement joins TRBV7-2 to TRBJ2-2; 12 positions agree with TRBD1. Germline V gene sequence: CDR1 SGHTA, CDR2 FQGNSA. The CDR3 contains 19 residues. J lost 5 bases, V lost 1 base, and 11 bases had no gene match. The CDR3 coding sequence is TGTGCCAGCAGCTTAGGGCCCGGGACAGGGGGCATCAAAACCGGGGAGCTGTTTTTT. It specifies CASSLGPGTGGIKTGELFF.

The sample holds a few counts of this clonotype. This chain links TRBV6-5 with TRBJ1-5; weak D call: TRBD1 (5 bases). V lost 0 bases, J lost 5 bases, and 8 bases lay in between. The CDR3 contains 14 residues. CDR1 and CDR2 (germline): MNHEY, SVGAGI. The CDR3 sequence is CASSYSQGYQPQHF. The CDR3 coding sequence is TGTGCCAGCAGTTACTCTCAGGGATATCAGCCCCAGCATTTT.

Notes on this clonotype: It may be a read error: a sequence one base away is much more abundant. The J gene is TRBJ2-7, the V gene TRBV29-1; D unresolved. This CDR3 contains 15 residues. Germline CDR1 is SQVTM and CDR2 is ANQGSEA. Between the trimmed V and J ends, which lost 7 bases and 6 bases, there was a span of 25 bases. CDR3 in amino acids: CSAAEGPASMCEQYF. In DNA, the CDR3 is TGCAGCGCAGCTGAAGGACCCGCTTCCATGTGCGAGCAGTACTTC.

This clonotype was observed many times. CDR3 protein: CASRPFIGSGSDTQYF. The CDR3 DNA is TGTGCCAGCAGGCCCTTTATAGGGTCCGGGTCCGATACGCAGTATTTT. J is TRBJ2-3 and V is TRBV2; D ambiguous. The CDR3 consists of 16 residues. Germline V CDR1 and CDR2: SNHLY, FYNNEI. V dropped 6 bases and J dropped 6 bases, with 22 bases sitting between them.

This clonotype came up a few times. The chain links TRBV6-5 to TRBJ2-3; 10 nucleotides line up with TRBD1. V lost 4 bases to trimming and J lost 6 bases; unmatched junction nucleotides: 10. The CDR3 totals 16 residues. Germline V lookup: CDR1 MNHEY, CDR2 SVGAGI. The DNA of the CDR3 is TGTGCCAGCAGTTCCAGGACGGGACAGGGGAAGGATACGCAGTATTTT. Amino acids: CASSSRTGQGKDTQYF.

The J gene is TRBJ2-7, the V gene TRBV12-3 or TRBV12-4; no clear D gene. There are 11 residues in the CDR3. V was clipped by 6 bases and J by 4 bases, with 7 bases between them. As DNA, the CDR3 is TGTGCCAGCAGGGGCAATTACGAGCAGTACTTC. The encoded protein is CASRGNYEQYF.

V and J are TRBV28 and TRBJ2-7; TRBD2 matches 9 bases. This CDR3 comprises 16 residues. V was clipped by 4 bases and J by 2 bases; unmatched bases: 9. The V gene's germline CDR1 is MDHEN and CDR2 SYDVKM. The CDR3 is CASSSSGKPRTYEQYF. CDR3 nucleotide sequence: TGTGCCAGCAGTTCTAGCGGGAAGCCCCGGACCTACGAGCAGTACTTC.

This clonotype has only a few counts. This chain uses TRBV5-1 with TRBJ1-2, with D possibly being TRBD1 (5 bases). There are 14 residues in the CDR3. Germline values: CDR1 SGHRS, CDR2 YFSETQ. V gave up 4 bases and J gave up 4 bases, with 14 bases separating them. CDR3 sequence (DNA): TGCGCCAGCAGCGACCTCGGGGGGGTCTATGGCTACACCTTC. Translating it yields CASSDLGGVYGYTF. Full variable domain (outside the CDR3, taken from reference TRBV5-1 and TRBJ1-2): KAGVTQTPRYLIKTRGQQVTLSCSPISGHRSVSWYQQTPGQGLQFLFEYFSETQRNKGNFPGRFSGRQFSNSRSEMNVSTLELGDSALYLCASSDLGGVYGYTFGSGTRLTVV.